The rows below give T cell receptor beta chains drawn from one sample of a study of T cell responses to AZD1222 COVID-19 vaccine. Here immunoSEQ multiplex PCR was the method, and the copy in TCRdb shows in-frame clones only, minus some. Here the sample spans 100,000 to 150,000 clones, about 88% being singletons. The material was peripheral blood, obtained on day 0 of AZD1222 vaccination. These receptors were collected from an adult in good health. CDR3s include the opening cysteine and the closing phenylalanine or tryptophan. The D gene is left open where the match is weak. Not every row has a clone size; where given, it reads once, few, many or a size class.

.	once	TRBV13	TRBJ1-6	TGTGCCAGCAGCGCGAGGCGTTCCGCCTATAATTCACCCCTCCACTTT	CASSARRSAYNSPLHF
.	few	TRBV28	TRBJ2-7	TGTGCCAGCAGCTTTCTATTACAGGTTTTATCCTACGAGCAGTACTTC	CASSFLLQVLSYEQYF
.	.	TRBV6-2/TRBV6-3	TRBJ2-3	TGTGCCAGCAGTCGACGGACCGTCGCCGGCACAGATACGCAGTATTTT	CASSRRTVAGTDTQYF
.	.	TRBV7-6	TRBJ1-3	TGTGCCAGCAGCTTAGTTGGGGGGAAGGGGCACTCTGGAAACACCATATATTTT	CASSLVGGKGHSGNTIYF
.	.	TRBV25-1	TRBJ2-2	TGTGCCAGCAGGGAGTCAGGTTACACCGGGGAGCTGTTTTTT	CASRESGYTGELFF
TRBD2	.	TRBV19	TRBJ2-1	TGTGCCAGTAGTATATCGTCACTAGCGGGGATCCAACCCTACAATGAGCAGTTCTTC	CASSISSLAGIQPYNEQFF
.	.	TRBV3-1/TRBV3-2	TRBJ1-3	TGTGCCAGCAGTGAGAGCTCTGGAAACACCATATATTTT	CASSESSGNTIYF
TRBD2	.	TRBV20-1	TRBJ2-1	TGCAGTGCTAGTCGGCTAGCGGGCTACAATGAGCAGTTCTTC	CSASRLAGYNEQFF
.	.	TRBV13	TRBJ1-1	TGTGCCAGCAGCCGCCCCCAGGGGTATGCTTTCTTT	CASSRPQGYAFF
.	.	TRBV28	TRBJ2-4	TGTGCCAGCAGTTTAGGTGGGGGTGCCAAAAACATTCAGTACTTC	CASSLGGGAKNIQYF
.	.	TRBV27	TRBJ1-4	TGTGCCAGCAGCCCGGGAGCCGCAACTAATGAAAAACTGTTTTTT	CASSPGAATNEKLFF
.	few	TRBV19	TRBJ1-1	TGTGCCAGTAGTCTTCCAACAGGGCGCACTGAAGCTTTCTTT	CASSLPTGRTEAFF
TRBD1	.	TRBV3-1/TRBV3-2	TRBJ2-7	TGTGCCAGCAGCCGGGTTATTGGAGGACAGGGGGGATACGAGCAGTACTTC	CASSRVIGGQGGYEQYF
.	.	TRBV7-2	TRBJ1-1	TGTGCCAGCAGCTTAGGGACGTACACTGAAGCTTTCTTT	CASSLGTYTEAFF
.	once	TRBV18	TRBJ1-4	TGTGCCAGCTCACCACCCCTCCAAAATGAAAAACTGTTTTTT	CASSPPLQNEKLFF
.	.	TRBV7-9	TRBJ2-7	TGTGCCAGCAGCTTATTAATGGGCAGGGCCGAGCAGTACTTC	CASSLLMGRAEQYF
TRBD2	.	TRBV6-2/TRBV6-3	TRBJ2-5	TGTGCCAGCAGTTACGGGACTAGTGGGGCCCAAGAGACCCAGTACTTC	CASSYGTSGAQETQYF
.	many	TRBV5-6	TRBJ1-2	TGTGCCAGCAGCCCTGGTGGGGGCTATGGCTACACCTTC	CASSPGGGYGYTF
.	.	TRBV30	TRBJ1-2	TGTGCCTGGAGTGTACCAGGGCTAGCTAACTATGGCTACACCTTC	CAWSVPGLANYGYTF
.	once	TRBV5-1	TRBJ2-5	TGCGCCAGCAGCTTGGTTCAGACAGAAGAGACCCAGTACTTC	CASSLVQTEETQYF
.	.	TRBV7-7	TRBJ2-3	TGTGCCAGCAGCCTTGGGGGGACAGATACGCAGTATTTT	CASSLGGTDTQYF
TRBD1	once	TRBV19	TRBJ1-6	TGTGCCAGTAGTATACAGGGGGCCAATTCACCCCTCCACTTT	CASSIQGANSPLHF
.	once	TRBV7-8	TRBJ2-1	TGTGCCAGCAGCTTCTTAACTAGCCTCGGCACCTACAATGAGCAGTTCTTC	CASSFLTSLGTYNEQFF
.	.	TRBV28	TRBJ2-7	TGTGCCACTACAGGATCCCCCTACGAGCAGTACTTC	CATTGSPYEQYF
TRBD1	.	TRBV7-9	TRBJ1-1	TGTGCCAGCGTCCTAACGGGACAGGGGGCGAACACTGAAGCTTTCTTT	CASVLTGQGANTEAFF
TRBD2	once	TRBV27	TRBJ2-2	TGTGCCAGCAGTTTAATCGGGGGGTACACCGGGGAGCTGTTTTTT	CASSLIGGYTGELFF
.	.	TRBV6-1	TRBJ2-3	TGTGCCAGCTGTGAGGAGTACACAGATACGCAGTATTTT	CASCEEYTDTQYF
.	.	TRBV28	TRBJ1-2	TGTGCCAGCAGTTTCCCCCCAGACAGGCGGACATTAGGCTACACCTTC	CASSFPPDRRTLGYTF
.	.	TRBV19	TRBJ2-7	TGTGCCAGTAGTATAGAATTGGGGGTTTCCTACGAGCAGTACTTC	CASSIELGVSYEQYF
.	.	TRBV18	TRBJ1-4	TGTGCCAGCTCACCGCTGAATGAAAAACTGTTTTTT	CASSPLNEKLFF
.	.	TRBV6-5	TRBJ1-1	TGTGCCAGCAGTTTAACCAGAGGCCGCCCTAACACTGAAGCTTTCTTT	CASSLTRGRPNTEAFF
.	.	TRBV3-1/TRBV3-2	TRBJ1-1	TGTGCCAGCAGCCAAGGACAAAAGCACACTGAAGCTTTCTTT	CASSQGQKHTEAFF
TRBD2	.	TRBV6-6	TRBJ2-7	TGTGCCAGCAGTCCCAGGGCGGGAGGGAACGAGCAGTACTTC	CASSPRAGGNEQYF
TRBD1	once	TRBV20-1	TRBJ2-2	TGCAGTGCTAGTCGCTTGGGACAGCAAACCGGGGAGCTGTTTTTT	CSASRLGQQTGELFF
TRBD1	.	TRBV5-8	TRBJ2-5	TGTGCCAGCAGCTTACCAGGACAGGGGATGGAGACCCAGTACTTC	CASSLPGQGMETQYF
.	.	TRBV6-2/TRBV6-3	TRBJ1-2	TGTGCCAGCAGTATCGGACGGGGATCTAACTATGGCTACACCTTC	CASSIGRGSNYGYTF
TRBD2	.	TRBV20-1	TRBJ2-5	TGCAGTGCTAGTTCTAGCGGGGAAGAGACCCAGTACTTC	CSASSSGEETQYF
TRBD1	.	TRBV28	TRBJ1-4	TGTGCCAGCAGCCTCGCGACAGGGTTGGGCGAAAAACTGTTTTTT	CASSLATGLGEKLFF
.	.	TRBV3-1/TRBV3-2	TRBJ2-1	TGTGCCAGCAGCCAAGATACGAGCTCCTACAATGAGCAGTTCTTC	CASSQDTSSYNEQFF
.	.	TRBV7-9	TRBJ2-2	TGTGCCAGCAGCTTAGATGGAGGAAGGGGAGCCGGGGAGCTGTTTTTT	CASSLDGGRGAGELFF
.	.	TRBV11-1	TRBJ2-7	TGTGCCAGCAGCTCCCTGACAGATTACGAGCAGTACTTC	CASSSLTDYEQYF
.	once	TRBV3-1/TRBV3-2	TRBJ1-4	TGTGCCAGCAGCCAAACCGGGACAAGTGAAAAACTGTTTTTT	CASSQTGTSEKLFF
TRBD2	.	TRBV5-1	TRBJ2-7	TGCGCCAGCAGCATAGGGACTAGCGGAACCTACGAGCAGTACTTC	CASSIGTSGTYEQYF
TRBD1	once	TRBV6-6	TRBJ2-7	TGTGCCAGCAGTTCCCTGACAGGGCCCACCTACGAGCAGTACTTC	CASSSLTGPTYEQYF
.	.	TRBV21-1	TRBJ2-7	TGTGCCAGCAGCAAAGCTCCTCCAGGGAAATACGAGCAGTACTTC	CASSKAPPGKYEQYF
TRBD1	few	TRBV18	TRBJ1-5	TGTGCCAGCTCACCTCAGCAAAGTTTGCCAACAGGGGATGGCAATCAGCCCCAGCATTTT	CASSPQQSLPTGDGNQPQHF
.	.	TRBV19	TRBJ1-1	TGTGCCAGTAGTACCCAGTCGGCAGATAACACTGAAGCTTTCTTT	CASSTQSADNTEAFF
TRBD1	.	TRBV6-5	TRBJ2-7	TGTGCCAGCAGTTACTCGGGACAGGGGGCTACGGGGCAGTACTTC	CASSYSGQGATGQYF
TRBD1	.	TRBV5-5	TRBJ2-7	TGTGCCAGCAGCTTGGGACAGGGCTATGCCTACGAGCAGTACTTC	CASSLGQGYAYEQYF
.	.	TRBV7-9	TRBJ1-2	TGTGCCAGCAGCTTTCGAAGACACCCAGAGGACTATGGCTACACCTTC	CASSFRRHPEDYGYTF
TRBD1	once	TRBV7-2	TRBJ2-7	TGTGCCAGCAGCTTAGGGGCAGGGGGATCTGCCTACGAGCAGTACTTC	CASSLGAGGSAYEQYF
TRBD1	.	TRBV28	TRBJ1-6	TGTGCCAGCAGGGGGACAGTGGGGGGGATTTCACCCCTCCACTTT	CASRGTVGGISPLHF